The rows below give T cell receptor beta chains drawn from one sample of a study of STAT5B mutations in CD4+ large granular lymphocyte leukemia. Assay used: immunoSEQ multiplex PCR; TCRdb lists only in-frame clones, some missing. The sample includes approximately 21,000 clones, around 76% of them seen just once. What was sequenced was CD4+ T cells from blood buffy coats. The source is a human donor in good health. Both conserved end residues are part of each CDR3. A D gene is named only where the DNA matches it firmly. Only part of the rows carry a size: once, few, many, or a class if the clone is expanded.

d_gene,j_gene,abundance,v_gene,CDR3nt,CDR3aa
TRBD2,TRBJ2-3,NA,TRBV6-4,TGTGCCAGCAAGCTAGCGGGGGACACAGATACGCAGTATTTT,CASKLAGDTDTQYF
NA,TRBJ2-7,once,TRBV4-2,TGTGCCAGCAGCCTAACCGTGGGGAACGAGCAGTACTTC,CASSLTVGNEQYF
NA,TRBJ2-5,NA,TRBV7-9,TGTGCCAGCAGCAAGCCGAATATATGGCAGCAAGAGACCCAGTACTTC,CASSKPNIWQQETQYF
TRBD1,TRBJ2-2,NA,TRBV9,TGTGCCAGCTCGAGACAGGGGGGAGGCACCGGGGAGCTGTTTTTT,CASSRQGGGTGELFF
TRBD1,TRBJ2-7,NA,TRBV7-9,TGTGCCAGCAGCTTTCCGCGACAGGGGGCATACGAGCAGTACTTC,CASSFPRQGAYEQYF
TRBD1,TRBJ1-4,NA,TRBV7-9,TGTGCCAGCAGCCCGGGACAGACTGAAAAACTGTTTTTT,CASSPGQTEKLFF
NA,TRBJ2-3,NA,TRBV6-6,TGTGCCAGCGGGCACAGGACAACAGATACGCAGTATTTT,CASGHRTTDTQYF
TRBD1,TRBJ2-4,NA,TRBV11-3,TGTGCCAGCAGCTCCCCGGGACAGGGGGACATTCAGTACTTC,CASSSPGQGDIQYF
TRBD2,TRBJ2-5,NA,TRBV10-3,TGTGCCATCAGTACTAGCGCTGAGACCCAGTACTTC,CAISTSAETQYF
NA,TRBJ2-1,NA,TRBV5-1,TGCGCCAGCAGCTTGGCCGGGGGGCTGGCCTACAATGAGCAGTTCTTC,CASSLAGGLAYNEQFF
NA,TRBJ2-5,NA,TRBV5-8,TGTGCCAGCAGCTTATGGCACCAAGAGACCCAGTACTTC,CASSLWHQETQYF
NA,TRBJ2-2,NA,TRBV12-2,TGTGCAAGTCGCCCTTCAATCAGTCCCGAGCGGGTGGGTACGGAGCTGTTTTTT,CASRPSISPERVGTELFF
NA,TRBJ1-2,NA,TRBV4-1,TGCGCCAGCAGTCAGAACCCCGACAGAACTTATGGCTACACCTTC,CASSQNPDRTYGYTF
TRBD2,TRBJ2-1,NA,TRBV11-3,TGTGCCAGCAGCTTATCTTGGAAGGGGAGGGCCGGGTACAATGAGCAGTTCTTC,CASSLSWKGRAGYNEQFF
NA,TRBJ1-5,NA,TRBV6-1,TGTGCCAGCAGTGGTCCCCGGGGACTTAGCAATCAGCCCCAGCATTTT,CASSGPRGLSNQPQHF
NA,TRBJ2-5,NA,TRBV5-1,TGCGCCAGCAGCTTGGAACGGGGCAAAGAGACCCAGTACTTC,CASSLERGKETQYF
NA,TRBJ1-4,NA,TRBV6-6,TGTGCCAGCAGTTACCCAACAGGGCGGGAAAAACTGTTTTTT,CASSYPTGREKLFF
TRBD2,TRBJ2-1,NA,TRBV30,TGTGCCTGGACCAAAAGGGCCCCTAGCGGGGATAGCTCCTACAATGAGCAGTTCTTC,CAWTKRAPSGDSSYNEQFF
TRBD1,TRBJ2-3,NA,TRBV2,TGTGCCAGCAGTCCAGGACAGGGGCCGCATTTTGATACGCAGTATTTT,CASSPGQGPHFDTQYF
NA,TRBJ2-5,NA,TRBV5-1,TGCGCCAGCAGCTCGGATCCCTGGCCGCAAGAGACCCAGTACTTC,CASSSDPWPQETQYF
NA,TRBJ1-1,NA,TRBV18,TGTGCCAGCACCAACTTATTACAGGGTAACACTGAAGCTTTCTTT,CASTNLLQGNTEAFF
TRBD2,TRBJ2-7,NA,TRBV4-3,TGCGCCAGCAGCCAAGATCATCGGGCGGGAGCAGGCGAGCAGTACTTC,CASSQDHRAGAGEQYF
NA,TRBJ1-2,NA,TRBV28,TGTGCCAGCAGTTTTGTCGCTAACTATGGCTACACCTTC,CASSFVANYGYTF
NA,TRBJ2-1,NA,TRBV7-2,TGTGCCAGCAGCTTAGACGCGACTAGCTACAATGAGCAGTTCTTC,CASSLDATSYNEQFF
NA,TRBJ2-5,NA,TRBV7-2,TGTGCCAGCAGCTTCGGGCCGGACACACAAGAGACCCAGTACTTC,CASSFGPDTQETQYF
TRBD1,TRBJ2-2,NA,TRBV5-1,TGCGCCAGCAGCTTGGCCTCCGCAGGGACAGGGGCAAAGAACACCGGGGAGCTGTTTTTT,CASSLASAGTGAKNTGELFF
TRBD1,TRBJ2-5,once,TRBV2,TGTGCCAGCACTCTCGAAACAGGGGGCGCGAGAAAGACCCAGTACTTC,CASTLETGGARKTQYF
TRBD1,TRBJ1-5,few,TRBV29-1,TGCAGCGCTGGACAGGGCCGCAATCAGCCCCAGCATTTT,CSAGQGRNQPQHF
NA,TRBJ2-7,NA,TRBV7-2,TGTGCCAGCAGCTTAGACGGGGGCGCTTGGAACGAGCAGTACTTC,CASSLDGGAWNEQYF
NA,TRBJ2-3,NA,TRBV7-2,TGTGCCAGCAGGATCGGGGCCGGCACAGATACGCAGTATTTT,CASRIGAGTDTQYF
NA,TRBJ2-7,NA,TRBV7-7,TGTGCTAGCAGCGATCCGACCGAGCAGTACTTC,CASSDPTEQYF
NA,TRBJ1-1,few,TRBV29-1,TGCAGCGCCGACGTCACTGAAGCTTTCTTT,CSADVTEAFF
TRBD1,TRBJ2-7,NA,TRBV7-9,TGTGCCAGCAGCTTGGCCAGGGGGCGCGGCGAGCAGTACTTC,CASSLARGRGEQYF
TRBD1,TRBJ2-5,NA,TRBV7-9,TGTGCCAGCAGCTTAGGAGACAGGGGTTCCGGGGAGACCCAGTACTTC,CASSLGDRGSGETQYF
NA,TRBJ2-6,NA,TRBV5-1,TGCGCCAGCAGATACAATTCAGGGAGCTCTGGGGCCAACGTCCTGACTTTC,CASRYNSGSSGANVLTF
TRBD1,TRBJ1-1,NA,TRBV9,TGTGCCAGCAGCGGGGACAGGGTGGGCACTGAAGCTTTCTTT,CASSGDRVGTEAFF
NA,TRBJ2-5,NA,TRBV5-1,TGCGCCAGCAGCGGAGGGACCGGGGGAGAGACCCAGTACTTC,CASSGGTGGETQYF
NA,TRBJ2-3,NA,TRBV7-3,TGTGCCAGCAGCTTACAGGGTAGCTGGGGCACAGATACGCAGTATTTT,CASSLQGSWGTDTQYF
TRBD2,TRBJ2-7,NA,TRBV7-2,TGTGCCAGCAGCCTCAGACTAGCCAGTTACGAGCAGTACTTC,CASSLRLASYEQYF
NA,TRBJ2-1,NA,TRBV5-4,TGTGCCAGCAGCCCTTGGACGAGCGCCAATGAGCAGTTCTTC,CASSPWTSANEQFF
NA,TRBJ2-7,NA,TRBV18,TGTGCCAGTGCAATTTCAGGGGTCTACGAGCAGTACTTC,CASAISGVYEQYF
NA,TRBJ2-5,NA,TRBV5-1,TGCGCCAGCAGCTTGGAGACAGCACAAGGGACCCAGTACTTC,CASSLETAQGTQYF